The clone carrying this T cell receptor (beta chain) has just a few counts. Its antigen remains unidentified. These data are taken from a study of human T cells and chemical hapten exposure. Whole-study context: Mostly female, the patients presented with alopecia areata, totalis or universalis. Findings and limits, study-wide: Expanded TCRs made up significantly more big CDR3 similarity clusters than controls did.

Specified time point: patch test 1, 2 weeks after DPC sensitization. As to treatment: therapeutic diphenylcyclopropenone sensitization with weekly scalp DPC. CDR1 and CDR2 from the germline V gene are SGHRS and YFSETQ. Trimming left V 1 base short and J 2 bases short, with 12 bases between. The CDR3 is 15 amino acids. TCRdb redid the calling of the RACE reads with MiXCR, one entry per CDR3 protein. The sample contains tens of thousands of distinct CDR3 sequences, about 32% of which appear only once. The chain links TRBV5-1 to TRBJ2-5; a weak D match, TRBD2 (6 bases). The clonotype originates from a man in his forties with alopecia areata. Some clones in this sample may be carry-over from other donors' samples. The sequenced sample was whole blood, obtained in connection with sensitization to the hapten diphenylcyclopropenone (DPC). This CDR3 reads CASSLRASAQETQYF. In nucleotides, the CDR3 is TGCGCCAGCAGCTTGCGGGCTAGCGCGCAAGAGACCCAGTACTTC.